These 24 T cell receptor beta chains were all obtained from the same sample, sequenced in a study of radiation and T cells in renal cell carcinoma. Assay: immunoSEQ multiplex PCR; the TCRdb copy retains only in-frame clones and omits some. Here the sample spans 100,000 to 150,000 clones, 88% being singletons. Sample time point: blood 2 weeks post-SBRT. The treatment: 15 Gy SBRT to primary tumor, nephrectomy 4 weeks later. Sample: blood, taken from a patient whose treatment included radiotherapy and nephrectomy. Source of these receptors: a woman in her seventies with renal cell carcinoma.

As concerns this clone: One junction end disagrees with the germline gene, perhaps due to a read error. This chain links TRBV7-7 with TRBJ2-7; TRBD1 matches at 7 bases. This CDR3 has 15 residues. The germline CDR1 and CDR2 sequences are SSHAT and FNYEAQ (reference sequence). The CDR3 region is CASSPWGTAQGEQYF. CDR3 in DNA: TGTGCTAGCAGCCCCTGGGGGACAGCCCAGGGGGAGCAGTACTTC.

The chain has TRBV7-2 and TRBJ2-4; TRBD2 might be the D (6 bases). Per the germline V gene, CDR1 is SGHTA and CDR2 is FQGNSA. Trimming shortened V by 7 bases and J by 1 base, and 14 bases separated the two germline ends. The CDR3 has 15 residues. The CDR3 reads CASTAQRGAKNIQYF. DNA of the CDR3: TGTGCCAGCACCGCCCAACGGGGGGCCAAAAACATTCAGTACTTC. The whole variable domain, filled in from reference TRBV7-2 and TRBJ2-4, reads GAGVSQSPSNKVTEKGKDVELRCDPISGHTALYWYRQSLGQGLEFLIYFQGNSAPDKSGLPSDRFSAERTGGSVSTLTIQRTQQEDSAVYLCASTAQRGAKNIQYFGAGTRLSVL.

The V and J genes are TRBV6-6 and TRBJ1-2, with 9 positions matching TRBD1. Trimming took 4 bases from V and 8 from J; bases not matched to a gene: 5. This CDR3 contains 13 residues. Germline CDR1 MNHNY, CDR2 SVGAGI (reference sequence). The DNA for the CDR3 is TGTGCCAGCAGTTTAGGACAGGGGCAAGGCTACACCTTC. Its protein is CASSLGQGQGYTF.

The J gene is TRBJ2-3, the V gene TRBV29-1; D may be TRBD2 (6 bases). This CDR3 has 14 residues. Per germline, CDR1 SQVTM and CDR2 ANQGSEA. The V gene lost 6 bases and the J gene lost 4 bases, with 17 bases spanning the gap. The CDR3 coding sequence is TGCAGCGTGATAGGAGGGGCCGAGGCAGATACGCAGTATTTT. This encodes CSVIGGAEADTQYF.

As to this clone: The sample carries other DNA sequences with the same CDR3. V gene TRBV10-2 combines with J gene TRBJ2-5; 8 nucleotides line up with TRBD2. The V gene end was trimmed by 6 bases and the J gene end by 5 bases; junction bases not matched to a gene: 5. CDR1 is WSHSY and CDR2 is SAAADI in the germline V gene. The CDR3 is made up of 13 amino acids. CDR3 in DNA: TGCGCCAGCAGCCCGACGGGAGGGGAGACCCAGTACTTC. Translating it yields CASSPTGGETQYF.

CDR3 in amino acids: CASSPGPRYGYTF. The CDR3 nucleotides read TGCGCCAGCAGCCCGGGACCTAGGTATGGCTACACCTTC. The gene calls are TRBV5-1 and TRBJ1-2, with a weak D call TRBD1 (5 bases). V was cut by 4 bases and J by 5 bases, with 12 bases left in between. The CDR3 loop spans 13 amino acids. The germline V gene has CDR1 SGHRS and CDR2 YFSETQ.

The CDR3 region has the DNA TGTGCCACCAGCAGAGAGGGAGATAGCAATCAGCCCCAGCATTTT. Translation gives CATSREGDSNQPQHF. The rearrangement joins TRBV15 to TRBJ1-5; no reliable D call. V was cut by 0 bases and J by 0 bases, with 6 bases left in between. The CDR3 spans 15 residues. The germline gives CDR1 LNHNV, CDR2 YYDKDF (reference sequence).

This sequence joins TRBV18 and TRBJ2-7; 11 bases line up with TRBD1. The germline V gene encodes CDR1 KGHSH and CDR2 LQKENI. Trimming took 1 base from V and 5 from J; bases not matched to a gene: 10. The CDR3 covers 17 residues. The CDR3 region has the DNA TGTGCCAGCTCACCACGGGGACAGGGGGTTCAAAGGAACGAGCAGTACTTC. Translated: CASSPRGQGVQRNEQYF.

This clone has only one observation. The chain couples TRBV6-6 to TRBJ1-3; TRBD1 might be the D (5 bases). Per germline, CDR1 MNHNY and CDR2 SVGAGI (reference sequence). V was cut by 2 bases and J by 4 bases, with 6 bases left in between. The CDR3 has 13 amino acids. The CDR3 spells CASSYGAGNTIYF. CDR3 coding DNA: TGTGCCAGCAGTTACGGGGCCGGAAACACCATATATTTT.

This clone occurred once. The chain employs TRBV9 and TRBJ1-1; 7 nucleotides align to TRBD1. The CDR3 runs to 15 residues. Unmatched junction bases numbered 9, after V lost 2 bases and J lost 5 bases. In germline, CDR1 is SGDLS, CDR2 YYNGEE. CDR3 in amino acids: CASSVTGDLRTEAFF. The DNA of the CDR3 is TGTGCCAGCAGCGTTACAGGGGACCTGAGGACTGAAGCTTTCTTT.

The chain couples TRBV5-1 to TRBJ1-1; possible D gene TRBD1, 5 bases. CDR3 size: 11 residues. Trimming stripped 3 bases from V and 8 bases from J, with 8 bases between. Germline lookup yields CDR1 SGHRS and CDR2 YFSETQ. For the CDR3, the DNA is TGCGCCAGCAGCTCGGGACGGGAAGCTTTCTTT. Its translation: CASSSGREAFF. Variable domain in full (rest from reference TRBV5-1 and TRBJ1-1): KAGVTQTPRYLIKTRGQQVTLSCSPISGHRSVSWYQQTPGQGLQFLFEYFSETQRNKGNFPGRFSGRQFSNSRSEMNVSTLELGDSALYLCASSSGREAFFGQGTRLTVV.

The chain couples TRBV5-1 to TRBJ1-2, with 7 bases fitting TRBD1. The CDR3 length is 14 residues. With V trimmed by 2 bases and J by 2 bases, 3 bases remained unmatched. From germline, CDR1 is SGHRS and CDR2 YFSETQ. The CDR3 DNA reads as TGCGCCAGCAGCTTAAGGGGACAGAACTATGGCTACACCTTC. This gives the protein CASSLRGQNYGYTF.

This clone showed up just a few times. The chain uses TRBV15 and TRBJ1-3; D gene uncertain. Germline lookup yields CDR1 LNHNV and CDR2 YYDKDF (reference sequence). The CDR3 totals 16 residues. Trimming took 0 bases from V and 0 from J, leaving 9 bases between them. CDR3 sequence reads: CATSRDPGNSGNTIYF. CDR3 sequence (DNA): TGTGCCACCAGCAGAGATCCTGGCAACTCTGGAAACACCATATATTTT.

This clone appeared once. The rearrangement joins TRBV6-5 to TRBJ2-3; the match to TRBD2 covers 10 bases. The germline V gene has CDR1 MNHEY and CDR2 SVGAGI. V lost 6 bases, J lost 5 bases, and 5 bases stayed unmatched. This CDR3 has 14 residues. DNA of the CDR3: TGTGCCAGCAGGAGCGGGGGGGTGAGAGATACGCAGTATTTT. As protein: CASRSGGVRDTQYF.

The J gene is TRBJ2-7, the V gene TRBV10-3, with 7 bases aligning to TRBD1. Germline CDR1 and CDR2: ENHRY and SYGVKD. The CDR3 spans 14 residues. J lost 0 bases, V lost 5 bases, and 4 bases had no gene match. The CDR3 bases are TGTGCCATCAGTCCGGGACAGTTCTCCTACGAGCAGTACTTC. Residues: CAISPGQFSYEQYF.

V and J are TRBV5-5 and TRBJ2-3, with no clear D. The ends were cut back, 0 bases at V and 4 bases at J, with 3 bases in the middle. CDR1 is SGHKS and CDR2 is YYEKEE in the germline V gene (reference sequence). This CDR3 comprises 12 residues. The CDR3 reads CASSLGADTQYF. CDR3 coding DNA: TGTGCCAGCAGCTTGGGAGCAGATACGCAGTATTTT.

The chain is built from TRBV11-3 and TRBJ2-3, with 9 bases fitting TRBD2. This CDR3 is built from 15 residues. Germline lookup yields CDR1 SGHNT and CDR2 YENEEA. V lost 3 bases and J lost 0; bases outside the gene matches: 1. The CDR3 DNA reads as TGTGCCAGCAGCTTGCTAGCGGGGAGCACAGATACGCAGTATTTT. This codes for CASSLLAGSTDTQYF.

The count of this clone is one. J is TRBJ1-1 and V is TRBV6-9; D remains unclear. The germline V gene encodes CDR1 MNHGY and CDR2 SVAAGI. The V end was cut by 6 bases, the J end by 5 bases, with 4 bases between. The CDR3 sequence is 10 residues long. CDR3 sequence: CASRGTEAFF. The CDR3 DNA follows: TGTGCCAGCAGGGGGACTGAAGCTTTCTTT.

This chain links TRBV7-9 with TRBJ1-5; no definite D call. Per the germline V gene, CDR1 is SEHNR and CDR2 is FQNEAQ (reference sequence). The CDR3 covers 13 residues. The V and J ends lost 5 bases and 7 bases respectively, with 12 bases between them. This CDR3 reads CASSREGLQPQHF. In DNA, the CDR3 is TGTGCCAGCAGCCGAGAAGGGTTACAGCCCCAGCATTTT.

The chain carries TRBV5-1 and TRBJ2-5; D perhaps matches TRBD1 (7 bases). The V and J ends lost 3 bases and 0 bases respectively, with 15 bases between them. The CDR3 spans 16 residues. Germline V gene data show CDR1 as SGHRS and CDR2 as YFSETQ. CDR3 in DNA: TGCGCCAGCAGCTCCGGGGGACAGATGTACCAAGAGACCCAGTACTTC. It translates to CASSSGGQMYQETQYF.

The chain couples TRBV9 to TRBJ1-1; D perhaps matches TRBD1 (5 bases). The germline V and J ends were trimmed by 1 base and 4 bases, with 8 bases remaining between them. Germline V lookup: CDR1 SGDLS, CDR2 YYNGEE. CDR3 length: 13 residues. CDR3 residues: CASSVQGGTEAFF. DNA of the CDR3: TGTGCCAGCAGCGTACAGGGAGGCACTGAAGCTTTCTTT. The full variable domain, rest sourced from reference TRBV9 and TRBJ1-1, is DSGVTQTPKHLITATGQRVTLRCSPRSGDLSVYWYQQSLDQGLQFLIQYYNGEERAKGNILERFSAQQFPDLHSELNLSSLELGDSALYFCASSVQGGTEAFFGQGTRLTVV.

The chain carries TRBV7-2 and TRBJ2-5; tentative D call: TRBD2 (5 bases). The CDR3 runs to 12 residues. The germline V and J ends were trimmed by 3 bases and 4 bases, with 6 bases remaining between them. CDR1 SGHTA and CDR2 FQGNSA come from the germline V gene. The CDR3 loop reads CASSFRGETQYF. The CDR3 bases are TGTGCCAGCAGCTTCCGGGGAGAGACCCAGTACTTC.

The genes are TRBV5-1 and TRBJ2-3; TRBD2 is a possible D gene (6 bases). Trimming stripped 7 bases from V and 1 base from J, with 16 bases between. CDR3 size: 15 residues. The germline CDR1 and CDR2 sequences are SGHRS and YFSETQ. In DNA, the CDR3 is TGCGCCAGCCATGGGGGGAGCAGAGGCACAGATACGCAGTATTTT. Its protein product is CASHGGSRGTDTQYF. The whole variable domain, remainder taken from reference TRBV5-1 and TRBJ2-3, is KAGVTQTPRYLIKTRGQQVTLSCSPISGHRSVSWYQQTPGQGLQFLFEYFSETQRNKGNFPGRFSGRQFSNSRSEMNVSTLELGDSALYLCASHGGSRGTDTQYFGPGTRLTVL.

J is TRBJ2-5 and V is TRBV5-1; D unresolved. Trimming took off 1 base at V and 1 base at J, with 17 bases between the two ends. The CDR3 runs to 17 residues. Germline assignment: CDR1 SGHRS and CDR2 YFSETQ. The CDR3 DNA reads TGCGCCAGCAGCTTGTCCAGCCTAGTCCAAATCCAAGAGACCCAGTACTTC. Its protein is CASSLSSLVQIQETQYF.